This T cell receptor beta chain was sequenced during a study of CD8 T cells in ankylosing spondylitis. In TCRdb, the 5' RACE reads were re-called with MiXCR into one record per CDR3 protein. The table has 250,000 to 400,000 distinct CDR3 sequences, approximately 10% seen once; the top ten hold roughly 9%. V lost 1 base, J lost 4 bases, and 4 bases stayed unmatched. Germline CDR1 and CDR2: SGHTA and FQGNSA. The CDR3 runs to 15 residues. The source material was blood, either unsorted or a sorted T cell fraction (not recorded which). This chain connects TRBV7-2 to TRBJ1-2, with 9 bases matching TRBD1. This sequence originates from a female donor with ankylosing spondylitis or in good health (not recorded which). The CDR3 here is CASSLDTGGTYGYTF. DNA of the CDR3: TGTGCCAGCAGCTTAGATACAGGGGGCACCTATGGCTACACCTTC.